The 13 T cell receptor beta chains listed next were all sequenced from one sample in a study of blood T cell repertoires in COVID-19. Generated by immunoSEQ multiplex PCR, the TCRdb table keeps only in-frame clones and is missing some. The repertoire includes 130,000 or so clones, 65% to 90% of them detected once, and approximately 8.7% sits in the top ten. The sample taken for sequencing was peripheral blood. These receptors were taken from a woman aged 60 to 75 with active or convalescent COVID-19.

This chain joins TRBV4-1 and TRBJ2-5; 9 bases line up with TRBD1. Germline V CDR1 and CDR2: MGHRA, YSYEKL. This CDR3 is 20 amino acids long. Trimming removed 0 bases from V and 4 bases from J; junction bases left unmatched: 18. CDR3 region: CASSQDPGQGFGLRGETQYF. In nucleotides, the CDR3 is TGCGCCAGCAGCCAAGATCCAGGACAGGGGTTCGGGCTGCGTGGAGAGACCCAGTACTTC.

The chain has TRBV6-6 and TRBJ1-3, with a possible D match to TRBD1 (6 bases). Per germline, CDR1 MNHNY and CDR2 SVGAGI (reference sequence). The CDR3 length is 13 residues. Deletions cut 4 bases from V and 3 bases from J, with 7 bases between. CDR3 region: CASSLDSGNTIYF. Written as DNA, the CDR3 is TGTGCCAGCAGTTTGGACAGTGGAAACACCATATATTTT.

The V gene is TRBV10-2, the J gene TRBJ2-2; possible D gene TRBD2, 6 bases. Germline CDR1 reads WSHSY; CDR2 reads SAAADI. This CDR3 is 15 amino acids long. Between the trimmed V and J ends, which lost 7 bases and 0 bases, there was a span of 12 bases. This chain's CDR3 is CASNFGGANTGELFF. Written as DNA, the CDR3 is TGCGCCAGCAATTTCGGGGGAGCGAACACCGGGGAGCTGTTTTTT.

V is TRBV24-1 and J is TRBJ2-2; D may be TRBD1 (6 bases). The CDR3 loop spans 13 amino acids. Germline CDR1 is KGHDR and CDR2 is SFDVKD. Trimming shortened V by 6 bases and J by 7 bases, and 11 bases separated the two germline ends. The CDR3 protein is CATSPGDNGELFF. CDR3 coding DNA: TGTGCCACCAGTCCAGGGGATAACGGGGAGCTGTTTTTT.

The rearrangement joins TRBV27 to TRBJ2-2; D might be TRBD1 (5 bases). Trimming stripped 3 bases from V and 6 bases from J, with 14 bases between. CDR1 and CDR2 from the germline V gene are MNHEY and SMNVEV (reference sequence). The CDR3 is made up of 15 amino acids. In nucleotides, the CDR3 is TGTGCCAGCAGTTTTTTCAGGGAACGTCCCGGGGAGCTGTTTTTT. The encoded protein is CASSFFRERPGELFF.

This clone was counted once. The CDR3, as DNA: TGTGCCAGCTCACGAAAGGGGACTAATGAAAAACTGTTTTTT. Protein sequence: CASSRKGTNEKLFF. The chain couples TRBV6-5 to TRBJ1-4; a possible D gene is TRBD1 (5 bases). Trimming took off 8 bases at V and 2 bases at J, with 12 bases between the two ends. The V gene's germline CDR1 is MNHEY and CDR2 SVGAGI. The CDR3 is made up of 14 amino acids.

This rearrangement joins TRBV6-5 to TRBJ2-7, with D possibly matching TRBD1 (6 bases). Germline V gene sequence: CDR1 MNHEY, CDR2 SVGAGI. This CDR3 spans 13 amino acids. V was clipped by 5 bases and J by 4 bases, with 12 bases between them. DNA of the CDR3: TGTGCCAGCAGTCGGACAGCCCATTACGAGCAGTACTTC. Its protein is CASSRTAHYEQYF.

The rearrangement joins TRBV5-1 to TRBJ1-1; D is perhaps TRBD1 (6 bases). Germline CDR1 and CDR2: SGHRS and YFSETQ. Trimming removed 0 bases from V and 3 bases from J, with 9 bases in between. The CDR3 totals 14 residues. The CDR3 DNA is TGCGCCAGCAGCTTGGAGGGGGTTCACACTGAAGCTTTCTTT. It codes for CASSLEGVHTEAFF.

This rearrangement joins TRBV4-2 to TRBJ1-1; 7 nucleotides agree with TRBD1. The trim removed 4 bases at V and 4 bases at J, leaving 6 bases unmatched. Germline V lookup: CDR1 LGHNA, CDR2 YNFKEQ. This CDR3 has 14 amino acids. CDR3 DNA: TGTGCCAGCAGCCCCCGTCAGGGGGTCACTGAAGCTTTCTTT. Amino acid sequence: CASSPRQGVTEAFF.

This chain connects TRBV28 to TRBJ1-1; 11 bases agree with TRBD1. The CDR3 is 19 residues long. V lost 2 bases and J lost 1; bases outside the gene matches: 12. Germline V CDR1 and CDR2: MDHEN, SYDVKM. CDR3 bases: TGTGCCAGCAGTTTAGTCGGACAGGGGGCCTACGTCAAGAACACTGAAGCTTTCTTT. Protein sequence: CASSLVGQGAYVKNTEAFF. Filled out from reference TRBV28 and TRBJ1-1, the complete variable domain reads DVKVTQSSRYLVKRTGEKVFLECVQDMDHENMFWYRQDPGLGLRLIYFSYDVKMKEKGDIPEGYSVSREKKERFSLILESASTNQTSMYLCASSLVGQGAYVKNTEAFFGQGTRLTVV.

This chain uses TRBV6-2 or TRBV6-3 with TRBJ1-2; 8 bases align to TRBD1. This CDR3 is 16 amino acids long. CDR1 and CDR2 (germline): MNHEY, SVGEGT. The junction had 12 bases not matched to a gene; V was cut back by 6 bases and J by 3 bases. CDR3 nucleotides: TGTGCCAGCAGCCTACCCGGACAGGGAGGAGACTATGGCTACACCTTC. Translation: CASSLPGQGGDYGYTF.

This clone was found many times. The V call is TRBV11-2, the J call TRBJ2-7, with D possibly matching TRBD2 (5 bases). Trimming pared 7 bases from V and 2 bases from J, leaving 12 bases between. The CDR3 is 13 residues long. Germline V gene lookup returns CDR1 SGHAT and CDR2 FQNNGV. The CDR3 protein is CASTDGMTYEQYF. DNA for the CDR3: TGTGCCAGCACGGACGGGATGACCTACGAGCAGTACTTC.

This chain links TRBV28 with TRBJ1-1; TRBD1 is a possible D gene (6 bases). This CDR3 is 14 amino acids long. Trimming stripped 5 bases from V and 4 bases from J, with 14 bases between. The germline V gene encodes CDR1 MDHEN and CDR2 SYDVKM. CDR3 in amino acids: CASSVTGGATEAFF. CDR3 sequence (DNA): TGTGCCAGCAGTGTAACGGGGGGCGCCACTGAAGCTTTCTTT.